The clone carrying this T cell receptor beta chain was picked up a small number of times. Antigen unknown. TCRdb redid the calling of the reads with MiXCR, one entry per CDR3 protein. The sample contains roughly 100,000 distinct CDR3 sequences, about 15% of which appear only once. This entry belongs to a study of T cell repertoires in cytomegalovirus infection. Whole-study context: It can be stated that public TCR beta signatures indicated CMV infection as well as a matching HLA type.

Trimming left V 2 bases short and J 6 bases short, with 10 bases between. The CDR3 extends over 14 amino acids. General study findings and limits: Ex vivo, HLA-C-restricted CMV-specific TCR beta clonotypes prevailed over the rest of the response. Of the TCR beta families, the public ones yielded a cumulative frequency that identified carriers of CMV plus the relevant HLA.

Sequenced material: PBMCs. This receptor was obtained from a human donor in good health (CMV status not recorded). Some clones in this sample may be carry-over from other donors' samples. V is TRBV12-3 or TRBV12-4 and J is TRBJ1-4; TRBD1 is a possible D gene (5 bases). The CDR3 region has the DNA TGTGCCAGCAGTTTACGGGACTCCGATGAAAAACTGTTTTTT. It encodes CASSLRDSDEKLFF.